Reported below is one T cell receptor beta chain. V was cut by 0 bases and J by 4 bases, with 16 bases left in between. The CDR3 is made up of 17 amino acids. Germline V CDR1 and CDR2: SGHRS, YFSETQ. This record comes from a study of Graves' ophthalmopathy and Graves' hyperthyroidism. The diagnosis combined clinical symptoms, thyroxine, TRAb, thyroid ultrasound and orbital computed tomography scans. The authors amplified TCR beta CDR3 regions from RNA transcripts. RT-PCR in the first round used HTBI primers; a second-round multiplex PCR followed. In TCRdb, the multiplex PCR reads were re-called with MiXCR into one record per CDR3 protein. In the table there are just over 600,000 distinct CDR3 sequences, 22% of which are singletons.

The rearrangement uses TRBV5-1 and TRBJ2-2; D not resolved. The sample comprised peripheral blood. This sequence originates from a woman between 18 and 29 years old with stable Graves' hyperthyroidism. Some clones in this sample may be carry-over from other donors' samples. In DNA, the CDR3 is TGCGCCAGCAGCTTGGTCGATCTACCGGAGAGCACCGGGGAGCTGTTTTTT. Protein sequence: CASSLVDLPESTGELFF.